Following are 13 T cell receptor beta chains from one sample sequenced in a study of T-cell reconstitution after alpha-beta-depleted transplantation in children. The TCRbeta library was prepared with unique molecular identifiers. TCRdb reanalysed the PCR reads using MiXCR and keeps one entry per CDR3 protein. The table records approximately 400,000 distinct CDR3 sequences, under 13% of them present only once. The sequences come from PBMCs from the stem cell graft donor, collected from the stem cell graft. The receptors here all came from a human donor who donated a stem cell graft to a child with acute myeloid leukemia.

The J gene is TRBJ2-3, the V gene TRBV11-2; D is possibly TRBD2 (7 bases). V lost 0 bases to trimming and J lost 2 bases, with 9 bases between them. Germline-derived CDR1 and CDR2 are SGHAT and FQNNGV. The CDR3 is 15 amino acids. CDR3 protein: CASSLERGPTDTQYF. The DNA of the CDR3 is TGTGCCAGCAGCTTAGAGCGGGGGCCCACAGATACGCAGTATTTT.

The V and J genes are TRBV10-3 and TRBJ2-2; D not certain. Trimming removed 6 bases from V and 0 bases from J, with 14 bases in between. In germline, CDR1 is ENHRY, CDR2 SYGVKD. The CDR3 is 16 residues long. The CDR3 here is CAISGSRATNTGELFF. As DNA, the CDR3 is TGTGCCATCAGCGGCTCACGGGCGACGAACACCGGGGAGCTGTTTTTT.

This clonotype came up many times. One end of the junction varies from germline; a read error may be responsible. The chain has TRBV5-1 and TRBJ1-5; D is ambiguous. Germline V gene lookup returns CDR1 SGHRS and CDR2 YFSETQ. CDR3 size: 13 residues. The CDR3 DNA is TGTGCCAGCAGCTTAAACAGCAATCAGCCCCAGCATTTT. Protein product: CASSLNSNQPQHF.

In this sample, this clonotype turned up many times. The chain carries TRBV29-1 and TRBJ2-2; D uncertain. The CDR3 consists of 13 residues. The V and J ends lost 5 bases and 4 bases respectively, with 11 bases between them. CDR1 is SQVTM, CDR2 ANQGSEA, per germline. The CDR3 nucleotides read TGCAGCGTTCCTACTCCTCCCACCGGGGAGCTGTTTTTT. This gives the protein CSVPTPPTGELFF.

The chain links TRBV30 to TRBJ2-2; the match to TRBD2 covers 8 bases. The CDR3 runs 13 residues. Trimming cost V 5 bases and J 7 bases; bases outside gene matches: 6. In germline, CDR1 is GTSNPN, CDR2 SVGIG (reference sequence). CDR3 sequence reads: CAWGLADVGELFF. The CDR3 bases are TGTGCCTGGGGACTAGCCGATGTCGGGGAGCTGTTTTTT.

This clonotype showed up many times. The chain is built from TRBV7-3 and TRBJ2-2; D is ambiguous. The CDR3 totals 12 residues. V lost 5 bases, J lost 1 base, and 2 bases lay in between. CDR1 SGHTA and CDR2 FQGTGA come from the germline V gene. The CDR3: CASSGNTGELFF. The CDR3 nucleotides read TGTGCCAGCAGCGGGAACACCGGGGAGCTGTTTTTT.

This clonotype has more than one count but fewer than ten. This chain uses TRBV20-1 with TRBJ1-2; the D gene is possibly TRBD1 (5 bases). The V gene lost 6 bases and the J gene lost 6 bases, with 17 bases spanning the gap. Germline loops: CDR1 DFQATT, CDR2 SNEGSKA (reference sequence). CDR3 length equals 13 residues. The CDR3 DNA reads TGCAGTGCGGGGACGGGACCCGGAGATGGCTACACCTTC. Residues: CSAGTGPGDGYTF.

This clonotype was counted only a few times. The chain joins TRBV12-3 or TRBV12-4 to TRBJ1-5; D unclear. Trimming shortened V by 4 bases and J by 8 bases, and 12 bases separated the two germline ends. The CDR3 sequence is 13 residues long. This chain's CDR3 is CASSYPGPEPQHF. DNA of the CDR3: TGTGCCAGCAGTTACCCCGGACCCGAGCCCCAGCATTTT.

A few counts support this clonotype. The V gene is TRBV20-1, the J gene TRBJ2-1; D is ambiguous. V was clipped by 2 bases and J by 0 bases, with 14 bases between them. This CDR3 is 16 amino acids long. CDR1 DFQATT and CDR2 SNEGSKA come from the germline V gene (reference sequence). The CDR3 bases are TGCAGTGCTAGATCCCCGGACCGTTCCTCCTACAATGAGCAGTTCTTC. Its translation: CSARSPDRSSYNEQFF.

This clonotype was counted between two and nine times. The chain has TRBV5-1 and TRBJ2-1, with D possibly being TRBD2 (6 bases). CDR3 length: 16 residues. From germline, CDR1 is SGHRS and CDR2 YFSETQ. V gave up 0 bases and J gave up 7 bases, with 17 bases separating them. The CDR3 protein is CASSLGTSGSGNEQFF. The CDR3 DNA reads as TGCGCCAGCAGCTTGGGGACGAGCGGGTCTGGTAATGAGCAGTTCTTC.

The chain is built from TRBV7-2 and TRBJ1-4; 10 nucleotides align to TRBD1. Per germline, CDR1 SGHTA and CDR2 FQGNSA. The V gene end was trimmed by 4 bases and the J gene end by 10 bases; junction bases not matched to a gene: 9. The CDR3 runs to 15 residues. The CDR3 sequence: CASSSRDRGAGKLFF. CDR3 DNA: TGTGCCAGCAGCTCACGGGACAGGGGCGCTGGAAAACTGTTTTTT.

This clonotype has at least ten counts. This sequence joins TRBV20-1 and TRBJ2-7, with D unclear. CDR3 length: 13 residues. Germline V gene sequence: CDR1 DFQATT, CDR2 SNEGSKA (reference sequence). Trimming removed 1 base from V and 0 bases from J, with 7 bases in between. CDR3: CSARAANSYEQYV. The CDR3, as DNA: TGCAGTGCTAGAGCAGCCAACTCCTACGAGCAGTACGTC.

This chain links TRBV7-9 with TRBJ1-2; D is ambiguous. Trimming pared 3 bases from V and 6 bases from J, leaving 11 bases between. This CDR3 comprises 13 residues. The germline CDR1 and CDR2 sequences are SEHNR and FQNEAQ (reference sequence). The CDR3 coding sequence is TGTGCCAGCAGCTTCGGGGTTACGAATGGCTACACCTTC. It specifies CASSFGVTNGYTF.